Shown below are 9 T cell receptor beta chains from a single sample sequenced in a study of cytomegalovirus exposure and HLA in healthy donors. 13 Jbeta primers and 60 Vbeta primers were used for the PCR. Sequenced by immunoSEQ multiplex PCR; TCRdb stores in-frame clones only, minus some. The sample lists tens of thousands of clones; 65% to 90% were seen once. The sample consisted of PBMCs. The receptors were gathered from a man aged 25 to 40 in good health and CMV-seropositive.

The gene calls are TRBV4-3 and TRBJ2-3; 11 nucleotides line up with TRBD1. Trimming removed 0 bases from V and 3 bases from J; junction bases left unmatched: 11. Germline values: CDR1 LGHNA, CDR2 YSLEER. This CDR3 spans 19 amino acids. The CDR3 region has the DNA TGCGCCAGCAGCCAAGATCTAGGACAGGGGGCTCTTAGTACAGATACGCAGTATTTT. Translation: CASSQDLGQGALSTDTQYF.

The chain links TRBV12-5 to TRBJ1-2, with TRBD1 matching 10 bases. Germline V gene data show CDR1 as LGHNT and CDR2 as FRNRAP. The CDR3 contains 16 residues. The junction had 5 bases not matched to a gene; V was cut back by 1 base and J by 3 bases. The CDR3 reads CASGLAAGTGDYGYTF. CDR3 coding DNA: TGTGCTAGTGGTTTGGCCGCCGGGACAGGGGACTATGGCTACACCTTC.

The CDR3 sequence: CASSWASGHTDTQYF. The CDR3 DNA reads TGTGCCAGCAGCTGGGCTAGCGGTCACACAGATACGCAGTATTTT. J is TRBJ2-3 and V is TRBV7-9, with TRBD2 identical over 7 bases. J gave up 2 bases and V 4 bases, and 6 bases lay outside the gene matches. The germline V gene encodes CDR1 SEHNR and CDR2 FQNEAQ (reference sequence). The CDR3 covers 15 residues.

The chain carries TRBV11-2 and TRBJ1-1, with 7 bases identical to TRBD1. CDR3 length equals 14 residues. The germline V gene has CDR1 SGHAT and CDR2 FQNNGV. V trimming: 5 bases; J trimming: 1 base; junction bases outside the gene matches: 4. This chain's CDR3 is CASSPTGQNTEAFF. As DNA, the CDR3 is TGTGCCAGCAGCCCGACAGGGCAGAACACTGAAGCTTTCTTT.

The V gene is TRBV30, the J gene TRBJ1-1; D gene unclear. V was trimmed by 4 bases and J by 10 bases, leaving 10 bases between them. CDR1 is GTSNPN and CDR2 is SVGIG in the germline V gene (reference sequence). The CDR3 is 10 amino acids. The CDR3 DNA reads TGTGCCTGGATGAGAGGTGCAGCTTTCTTT. This codes for CAWMRGAAFF.

CDR3 bases: TGTGCCAGCAGTGAACAGGGGGGCAATCAGCCCCAGCATTTT. Translated: CASSEQGGNQPQHF. The chain combines TRBV6-1 with TRBJ1-5, with 7 positions matching TRBD1. Losses at the gene ends were 2 bases for V and 2 bases for J; bases not matched to a gene: 0. The CDR3 is made up of 14 amino acids. CDR1 is MNHNS, CDR2 SASEGT, per germline.

The rearrangement joins TRBV5-1 to TRBJ2-6; 7 nucleotides align to TRBD1. V gave up 2 bases and J gave up 3 bases; unmatched junction bases: 5. Germline lookup yields CDR1 SGHRS and CDR2 YFSETQ. The CDR3 runs to 16 residues. CDR3: CASSLAGGDGANVLTF. The CDR3 region has the DNA TGCGCCAGCAGCTTAGCAGGGGGAGATGGGGCCAACGTCCTGACTTTC. The full variable domain, completed using reference TRBV5-1 and TRBJ2-6, is KAGVTQTPRYLIKTRGQQVTLSCSPISGHRSVSWYQQTPGQGLQFLFEYFSETQRNKGNFPGRFSGRQFSNSRSEMNVSTLELGDSALYLCASSLAGGDGANVLTFGAGSRLTVL.

This clone has more than one count but fewer than ten. V gene TRBV6-5 combines with J gene TRBJ1-1; 7 positions match TRBD1. CDR3 size: 15 residues. J was trimmed by 7 bases and V by 2 bases; bases with no gene match: 10. Germline CDR1 is MNHEY and CDR2 is SVGAGI. In DNA form, the CDR3 reads TGTGCCAGCAGTTACGAAGCCGGGACAGTTCTTGAAGCTTTCTTT. The encoded protein is CASSYEAGTVLEAFF.

The chain recombines TRBV11-3 with TRBJ2-4, with TRBD1 matching 12 bases. This CDR3 is built from 14 residues. CDR1 and CDR2 from the germline V gene are SGHNT and YENEEA. Trimming cost V 4 bases and J 7 bases; bases outside gene matches: 2. As DNA, the CDR3 is TGTGCCAGCAGCTCGGGGACAGGGGGCAACATTCAGTACTTC. Its protein product is CASSSGTGGNIQYF.